One sample yielded the 23 T cell receptor beta chains listed below, sequenced in a study of regulatory T cells in long-lasting Graves disease. Time point: newly diagnosed GD, antithyroid drugs for less than 3 months. Extracted RNA from PBMCs served as the source of the TCR library. iRepertoire HTBI primers and Arm-PCR of CDR3 regions built TCR beta libraries. TCRdb fed the multiplex PCR reads into MiXCR, producing one record per CDR3 protein. The table shows roughly 350,000 distinct CDR3 sequences, with roughly 17% occurring only once. These data are also associated with another study on T cells in Graves' hyperthyroidism and ophthalmopathy.

Sample: peripheral blood mononuclear cells (PBMCs), taken at new diagnosis, from a patient treated with antithyroid drugs. The receptors were gathered from a woman in her late teens or twenties with Graves disease.

This clonotype was counted at least ten times. The chain uses TRBV20-1 and TRBJ2-7; D call uncertain. The CDR3 covers 12 residues. Between the trimmed V and J ends, which lost 0 bases and 4 bases, there was a span of 7 bases. Germline loops: CDR1 DFQATT, CDR2 SNEGSKA (reference sequence). The CDR3: CSARDGEYEQYF. The CDR3 coding sequence is TGCAGTGCTAGAGATGGAGAATACGAGCAGTACTTC.

The table lists this clonotype with many counts. The V call is TRBV7-2, the J call TRBJ2-1; no firm D call. The germline CDR1 and CDR2 sequences are SGHTA and FQGNSA. The CDR3 covers 15 residues. V lost 3 bases and J 0 bases, leaving 9 bases between the germline ends. Here the CDR3 DNA reads TGTGCCAGCAGCTTGCGCGGAGCCTCCTACAATGAGCAGTTCTTC. Amino acids: CASSLRGASYNEQFF.

This chain connects TRBV2 to TRBJ2-7; D uncertain. Trimming took 4 bases from V and 0 from J, leaving 10 bases between them. This CDR3 spans 14 amino acids. Germline V gene lookup returns CDR1 SNHLY and CDR2 FYNNEI. The CDR3 loop reads CASSVGSNSYEQYF. DNA for the CDR3: TGTGCCAGCAGTGTGGGTTCGAACTCCTACGAGCAGTACTTC.

This clonotype was counted ten times or more. V is TRBV3-1 and J is TRBJ1-5, with D possibly TRBD1 on 5 matching bases. The germline V gene encodes CDR1 LGHDT and CDR2 YNNKEL (reference sequence). There are 14 residues in the CDR3. With 3 bases removed from V and 6 bases from J, the gap between germline ends came to 12 bases. DNA of the CDR3: TGTGCCAGCAGCCAGACTCCCAGGGCTCAGCCCCAGCATTTT. It is translated as CASSQTPRAQPQHF.

This clonotype showed up just a few times. The V gene is TRBV5-1, the J gene TRBJ1-5, with TRBD1 matching 8 bases. This CDR3 spans 15 amino acids. Germline CDR1 reads SGHRS; CDR2 reads YFSETQ. J gave up 6 bases and V 0 bases, and 5 bases lay outside the gene matches. DNA for the CDR3: TGCGCCAGCAGCTTGGATGCGGGGACAGGTCAGCCCCAGCATTTT. Translation gives CASSLDAGTGQPQHF.

In this sample, this clonotype turned up many times. The genes are TRBV2 and TRBJ2-2, with D maybe TRBD1 (6 bases). Germline V gene data show CDR1 as SNHLY and CDR2 as FYNNEI. CDR3 length equals 15 residues. V was pared by 7 bases and J by 8 bases, with 20 bases between. The CDR3 region has the DNA TGTGCCAGCAAACAGGGTAGTATTAATTCGGGGGAGCTGTTTTTT. It codes for CASKQGSINSGELFF.

Regarding this clonotype: Relative to the germline gene, one junction end is altered; a read error may explain this. This chain joins TRBV12-3 or TRBV12-4 and TRBJ1-1; D perhaps matches TRBD1 (5 bases). The CDR3 spans 14 residues. CDR3 amino acids: CASSRRQRNTGAFF. CDR3 sequence (DNA): TGTGCCAGCAGTCGCCGACAGCGGAACACTGGAGCTTTCTTT.

This clonotype was found many times. The chain recombines TRBV3-1 with TRBJ2-7; D unclear. Germline values: CDR1 LGHDT, CDR2 YNNKEL (reference sequence). Trimming removed 8 bases from V and 3 bases from J, with 8 bases in between. The CDR3 length is 11 residues. CDR3 loop: CASDRGYEQYF. DNA for the CDR3: TGTGCCAGCGATCGCGGCTACGAGCAGTACTTC.

The chain joins TRBV28 to TRBJ2-3; D remains unclear. The CDR3 is 13 amino acids. Germline V CDR1 and CDR2: MDHEN, SYDVKM. Trimming took off 2 bases at V and 4 bases at J, with 7 bases between the two ends. CDR3 sequence (DNA): TGTGCCAGCAGTTTAAACTCTCCAGATACGCAGTATTTT. Amino acids: CASSLNSPDTQYF.

As regards this clonotype: A much larger clone sits a single nucleotide away, making a read error possible. The rearrangement links TRBV7-2 to TRBJ2-1; no clear D gene. The CDR3 consists of 13 residues. Looked up from germline, CDR1 is SGHTA and CDR2 is FQGNSA. The CDR3 protein is CARSLYDGNEQFF. The CDR3 DNA follows: TGTGCCAGAAGCTTATATGATGGGAATGAGCAGTTCTTC.

The gene calls are TRBV15 and TRBJ2-3; perhaps D is TRBD1 or TRBD2 (5 bases each). Germline CDR1 reads LNHNV; CDR2 reads YYDKDF (reference sequence). Trimming stripped 9 bases from V and 0 bases from J, with 10 bases between. This CDR3 spans 13 amino acids. The CDR3 is CATLEGSTDTQYF. CDR3 DNA sequence: TGTGCCACATTAGAGGGGAGCACAGATACGCAGTATTTT.

The J gene is TRBJ2-1, the V gene TRBV3-1; 10 bases match TRBD2. Trimming took 9 bases from V and 10 from J; bases not matched to a gene: 12. CDR3 length: 14 amino acids. Germline CDR1 and CDR2: LGHDT and YNNKEL (reference sequence). CDR3: CASIRLAGTGEQFF. CDR3 DNA sequence: TGTGCCAGTATTAGACTAGCGGGTACAGGGGAGCAGTTCTTC.

The chain combines TRBV7-9 with TRBJ2-7, with 9 positions matching TRBD1. CDR3 size: 14 residues. Germline V gene lookup returns CDR1 SEHNR and CDR2 FQNEAQ (reference sequence). Trimming took 4 bases from V and 6 from J; bases not matched to a gene: 7. The CDR3: CASSSGTGSVEQYF. DNA of the CDR3: TGTGCCAGCAGCTCCGGGACAGGGTCGGTCGAGCAGTACTTC.

This sequence joins TRBV25-1 and TRBJ2-7; possibly TRBD1 or TRBD2 for D (5 bases each). Trimming took 6 bases from V and 0 from J, leaving 24 bases between them. This CDR3 region has 18 residues. The germline CDR1 and CDR2 sequences are MGHDK and SYGVNS. Here the CDR3 reads CASSSPGTDSFSSYEQYF. DNA for the CDR3: TGTGCCAGCAGCAGTCCAGGGACGGATTCTTTCAGCTCCTACGAGCAGTACTTC.

This clonotype was recorded at least ten times. The rearrangement uses TRBV7-2 and TRBJ1-5, with D tentatively TRBD1 (6 bases). V lost 5 bases to trimming and J lost 5 bases, with 13 bases between them. Germline CDR1 and CDR2: SGHTA and FQGNSA. The CDR3 is made up of 14 amino acids. The CDR3 loop reads CASSPVGGHQPQHF. The CDR3 nucleotides are TGTGCCAGCAGCCCTGTGGGGGGCCATCAGCCCCAGCATTTT.

This clonotype came up a few times. The CDR3 nucleotides are TGTGCCAGCAGTTTTGCGGAGGGGGAGACCCAGTACTTC. It is translated as CASSFAEGETQYF. V is TRBV12-3 or TRBV12-4 and J is TRBJ2-5, with D possibly matching TRBD2 (6 bases). The CDR3 length is 13 residues. Trimming stripped 3 bases from V and 5 bases from J, with 10 bases between.

Note on this clonotype: This likely reflects a read error, since a far larger clone is one base away. This sequence joins TRBV12-3 or TRBV12-4 and TRBJ2-4; D possibly corresponds to TRBD2 (6 bases). The J call may be mistaken, given a closer DNA end match to TRBJ2-1. The CDR3 sequence is 18 residues long. The DNA of the CDR3 is TGTGCCAGCAGTTTAGCGATCGTAGGAGCGGGTCCCTACGATGAGCAGTTCTTC. Translated, it gives CASSLAIVGAGPYDEQFF.

This clonotype occurred many times. V usage is TRBV6-5 and J usage is TRBJ2-7; TRBD1 aligns across 8 bases. Germline trimming cut 0 bases from V and 6 bases from J; bases unmatched to any gene: 10. Germline CDR1 is MNHEY and CDR2 is SVGAGI. The CDR3 loop spans 16 amino acids. The CDR3 protein is CASSYSRQGTPIEQYF. In DNA form, the CDR3 reads TGTGCCAGCAGTTACTCAAGACAGGGGACACCCATCGAGCAGTACTTC.

This clonotype showed up just once. The chain carries TRBV6-2 or TRBV6-3 and TRBJ2-3, with TRBD2 identical over 8 bases. The trim removed 0 bases at V and 3 bases at J, leaving 8 bases unmatched. Germline V gene data show CDR1 as MNHEY and CDR2 as SVGEGT. This CDR3 has 17 residues. The CDR3 region is CASSYSTGASGTDTQYF. The CDR3 DNA follows: TGTGCCAGCAGTTACTCGACCGGGGCTAGCGGGACAGATACGCAGTATTTT.

This chain joins TRBV6-1 and TRBJ1-6; 10 bases line up with TRBD1. Germline CDR1 MNHNS, CDR2 SASEGT. The V and J ends lost 6 bases and 0 bases, in that order; junction bases with no gene match: 5. The CDR3 spans 17 residues. Here the CDR3 reads CASRRTGGSSYNSPLHF. In nucleotides, the CDR3 is TGTGCCAGCAGACGGACAGGGGGGAGCTCCTATAATTCACCCCTCCACTTT.

This clonotype was observed a few times. The chain has TRBV6-2 or TRBV6-3 and TRBJ2-5; 8 bases fit TRBD1. Trimming took 2 bases from V and 5 from J; bases not matched to a gene: 10. This CDR3 has 16 residues. Germline V lookup: CDR1 MNHEY, CDR2 SVGEGT. The CDR3 is CASSYRAPTGGETQYF. As DNA, the CDR3 is TGTGCCAGCAGTTACAGGGCCCCAACAGGGGGGGAGACCCAGTACTTC.

This clonotype has a count of ten or more. This chain connects TRBV3-1 to TRBJ1-1; D call uncertain. V dropped 5 bases and J dropped 0 bases, with 13 bases sitting between them. This CDR3 has 15 amino acids. CDR1 is LGHDT, CDR2 YNNKEL, per germline (reference sequence). CDR3: CASSGGNLMNTEAFF. As DNA, the CDR3 is TGTGCCAGCAGCGGCGGAAACCTGATGAACACTGAAGCTTTCTTT. Based on the CDR3 plus reference TRBV3-1 and TRBJ1-1, the full variable domain is DTAVSQTPKYLVTQMGNDKSIKCEQNLGHDTMYWYKQDSKKFLKIMFSYNNKELIINETVPNRFSPKSPDKAHLNLHINSLELGDSAVYFCASSGGNLMNTEAFFGQGTRLTVV.

The J gene is TRBJ1-5, the V gene TRBV3-1, with TRBD1 matching 12 bases. The CDR3 is 16 amino acids. Trimming at V came to 5 bases and at J to 5 bases, leaving 7 bases not matched to a gene. The germline CDR1 and CDR2 sequences are LGHDT and YNNKEL (reference sequence). The CDR3 is CASSRTGTGGDQPQHF. CDR3 in DNA: TGTGCCAGCAGCAGGACCGGGACAGGGGGCGATCAGCCCCAGCATTTT.